A selection of T cell receptor beta chains follows, all from one sample in a study of blood T cell repertoires in COVID-19. Produced via immunoSEQ multiplex PCR; TCRdb's table is partial and in-frame only. The sample shows roughly 110,000 clones, over 75% of them seen only once. Sequenced: peripheral blood. The receptors shown here come from a woman aged 65 to 85 who had recovered from COVID-19. Both conserved end residues are part of each CDR3. The D gene is left open where the match is weak. Expanded clones are given a class, and other clones once, few, many or no size at all.

. TRBJ2-5 TRBV6-2/TRBV6-3 . CASNYMGPIQETQYF TGTGCCAGCAATTACATGGGGCCTATCCAAGAGACCCAGTACTTC
. TRBJ2-7 TRBV11-3 . CASSLGGGTYEQYF TGTGCCAGCAGCTTAGGGGGCGGCACCTACGAGCAGTACTTC
TRBD2 TRBJ2-2 TRBV6-6 . CASSPRRGDGELFF TGTGCCAGCAGCCCCCGGCGGGGGGACGGGGAGCTGTTTTTT
TRBD1 TRBJ1-2 TRBV9 . CASSSRTGRLVGGYTF TGTGCCAGCAGCTCACGGACAGGCCGTCTTGTTGGTGGCTACACCTTC
TRBD2 TRBJ2-3 TRBV5-5 few CASSLGRLAGGTDTQYF TGTGCCAGCAGCTTGGGAAGACTAGCGGGGGGGACAGATACGCAGTATTTT
TRBD2 TRBJ2-3 TRBV7-8 . CASSLRGSGIGTQYF TGTGCCAGCAGCTTACGGGGTAGCGGGATAGGTACGCAGTATTTT
. TRBJ1-5 TRBV30 . CAWSPIDSLNQPQHF TGTGCCTGGAGTCCAATCGACTCCCTCAATCAGCCCCAGCATTTT
. TRBJ2-3 TRBV2 few CASSEHTPHGQYF TGTGCCAGCAGTGAACATACTCCGCACGGGCAGTATTTT
. TRBJ1-2 TRBV30 . CAWVSQGYGGYTF TGTGCCTGGGTATCACAGGGTTATGGCGGCTACACCTTC
. TRBJ2-2 TRBV19 . CASSHGSPNTGELFF TGTGCCAGTAGCCACGGGAGCCCGAACACCGGGGAGCTGTTTTTT